This T cell receptor (beta chain) is from a study of blood T cells in healthy people across ages. Study outcomes and limitations: Strongly correlated with naive T cell percentage was TCR beta diversity. Getting older went along with TCR beta diversity per million T cells dropping roughly linearly.

It was with a sample-barcoded 5' primer and a J-beta primer mix that a second PCR of roughly 7 to 12 cycles was run. Each cDNA molecule was tagged by a template-switch adaptor with 12 random nucleotides. One entry per CDR3 protein results from TCRdb running MiXCR on the 5' RACE reads. Among about 780,000 distinct CDR3 sequences listed, around 50% were seen once. This clonotype was counted once. Its specificity is not known. The V gene's germline CDR1 is SGDLS and CDR2 YYNGEE. Trimming pared 0 bases from V and 0 bases from J, leaving 16 bases between. CDR3 length: 18 residues. The chain carries TRBV9 and TRBJ2-1, with unresolved D. What was sequenced was blood. The TCR sequence derives from a man of 80 years or more in good health. CDR3 loop: CASSVGLAGLSSYNEQFF. Written as DNA, the CDR3 is TGTGCCAGCAGCGTAGGATTGGCAGGCTTGAGCTCCTACAATGAGCAGTTCTTC.